In its sample, the clone carrying this TCR beta chain was seen a few times. Trimming left V 2 bases short and J 4 bases short, with 14 bases between. The CDR3 sequence is 15 residues long. Germline V lookup: CDR1 MNHEY, CDR2 SMNVEV (reference sequence). These data originate in a study of blood T cell repertoires in COVID-19. Authors' analysis steps: By means of reference gene primer amplification, nucleated cell counts were estimated. TCRdb's table, derived via immunoSEQ multiplex PCR, lists solely in-frame clones and lacks some. V, J and clone size are those of that table, while D and trimming were read from the DNA. The repertoire holds approximately 240,000 clones, with roughly 80% as singletons.

This clonotype was sampled from a woman in her forties with active or convalescent COVID-19. The sample was peripheral blood. The V gene is TRBV27, the J gene TRBJ1-2; a possible D gene is TRBD1 (6 bases). The CDR3 protein is CASSLGGLVGYGYTF. Here the CDR3 DNA reads TGTGCCAGCAGTTTAGGGGGCCTCGTGGGCTATGGCTACACCTTC.